A single sample is the source of the 16 T cell receptor beta chains below, sequenced in a study of T cells in Graves' hyperthyroidism and ophthalmopathy. RNA transcripts served as the template for amplifying TCR beta CDR3 regions. Initially, a first-round RT-PCR of the TCR CDR3 employed the HTBI primer set. TCRdb recomputed calls from the multiplex PCR reads with MiXCR, one row per CDR3 protein. In the table there are fewer than 300,000 distinct CDR3 sequences, around 15% of which are singletons. Sequences were obtained from blood. These receptors all come from a woman between 45 and 60 years old with Graves' hyperthyroidism that later progressed to Graves' ophthalmopathy.

As to this clonotype: A much larger clone is a single base away; this may be a read error. The chain has TRBV28 and TRBJ2-2, with D possibly called TRBD1 or TRBD2 (5 bases each). Germline V gives CDR1 MDHEN, CDR2 SYDVKM. This CDR3 comprises 12 residues. The CDR3 sequence: CASSPGPGALFF. DNA for the CDR3: TGTGCCAGCAGTCCGGGCCCCGGGGCGCTGTTTTTT.

At least ten counts were recorded for this clonotype. V and J are TRBV27 and TRBJ2-7, with TRBD2 matching over 10 bases. The V gene's germline CDR1 is MNHEY and CDR2 SMNVEV (reference sequence). This CDR3 is built from 15 residues. Unmatched junction bases numbered 5, after V lost 1 base and J lost 5 bases. CDR3 residues: CASSLLGLAVDEQYF. DNA of the CDR3: TGTGCCAGCAGTTTATTAGGACTAGCGGTTGACGAGCAGTACTTC.

This clonotype was detected only once. The chain joins TRBV19 to TRBJ2-7, with 7 bases fitting TRBD2. This CDR3 has 16 residues. J lost 0 bases, V lost 6 bases, and 11 bases had no gene match. Looked up from germline, CDR1 is LNHDA and CDR2 is SQIVND (reference sequence). CDR3 sequence (DNA): TGTGCCAGTAGCCCTGAGGCTAGCGGCAACTCCTACGAGCAGTACTTC. It translates to CASSPEASGNSYEQYF.

The rearrangement links TRBV12-3 or TRBV12-4 to TRBJ1-3; D might be TRBD1 (6 bases). The CDR3 has 17 residues. Trimming stripped 2 bases from V and 3 bases from J, with 17 bases between. The CDR3 sequence is CASSLNRVELYGNTIYF. CDR3 nucleotides: TGTGCCAGCAGTTTAAACAGGGTTGAGCTTTATGGAAACACCATATATTTT.

This clonotype was counted many times. The V gene is TRBV3-1, the J gene TRBJ1-6; D possibly corresponds to TRBD1 (6 bases). Per germline, CDR1 LGHDT and CDR2 YNNKEL (reference sequence). Trimming removed 3 bases at V and 9 bases at J, with 9 bases between. The CDR3 runs 13 residues. CDR3 bases: TGTGCCAGCAGCCAGGAACAGGGTTCACCCCTCCACTTT. As protein: CASSQEQGSPLHF.

This clonotype has just a few counts. The V gene is TRBV9, the J gene TRBJ2-3, with D possibly being TRBD1 or TRBD2 (5 bases each). The CDR3 extends over 15 amino acids. CDR1 and CDR2 from the germline V gene are SGDLS and YYNGEE. V shed 4 bases and J shed 2 bases, with 14 bases lying between them. Written as DNA, the CDR3 is TGTGCCAGCAGCCCGGGACCCCCGTACACAGATACGCAGTATTTT. Amino acids: CASSPGPPYTDTQYF.

The chain uses TRBV28 and TRBJ2-1; D possibly corresponds to TRBD2 (5 bases). The CDR3 is 16 amino acids. CDR1 is MDHEN and CDR2 is SYDVKM in the germline V gene. Trimming pared 6 bases from V and 7 bases from J, leaving 22 bases between. The CDR3 here is CASSPPRTGLFNEQFF. As DNA, the CDR3 is TGTGCCAGCAGCCCCCCACGGACGGGATTGTTTAATGAGCAGTTCTTC.

This clonotype came up many times. A junction end diverges from the germline sequence, so it may reflect a read error. This chain uses TRBV10-3 with TRBJ2-3, with a tentative D call TRBD1 (5 bases). Germline CDR1 ENHRY, CDR2 SYGVKD. CDR3 length: 14 residues. CDR3 residues: CAITVDGSTGTQYF. The CDR3 bases are TGTGCCATCACCGTCGACGGAAGCACAGGTACGCAGTATTTT.

The chain is built from TRBV9 and TRBJ1-6; D is undetermined. V gave up 4 bases and J gave up 0 bases, with 11 bases separating them. The CDR3 is made up of 16 amino acids. CDR1 is SGDLS and CDR2 is YYNGEE in the germline V gene. This CDR3 reads CASSPFGSSYNSPLHF. CDR3 bases: TGTGCCAGCAGCCCCTTCGGGAGCTCCTATAATTCACCCCTCCACTTT.

This clonotype was seen ten or more times. This chain joins TRBV11-2 and TRBJ2-7; weak D call: TRBD1 (6 bases). Germline V gives CDR1 SGHAT, CDR2 FQNNGV. V was pared by 3 bases and J by 2 bases, with 17 bases between. This CDR3 comprises 16 residues. The CDR3 DNA is TGTGCCAGCAGCTTTGCTCTTAGGACAGCTACCTACGAGCAGTACTTC. Its translation: CASSFALRTATYEQYF.

The V and J genes are TRBV6-4 and TRBJ2-4, with 9 positions matching TRBD1. Germline assignment: CDR1 MRHNA and CDR2 SNTAGT. There are 16 residues in the CDR3. V lost 7 bases, J lost 4 bases, and 11 bases stayed unmatched. The CDR3 region has the DNA TGTGCCAGCAATGGGGGACAGGGACTCTTAAAAAACATTCAGTACTTC. This translates into CASNGGQGLLKNIQYF.

This clonotype was recorded many times. V is TRBV28 and J is TRBJ1-2; a possible D gene is TRBD1 (6 bases). CDR1 and CDR2 (germline): MDHEN, SYDVKM. The CDR3 runs to 12 residues. V lost 7 bases to trimming and J lost 8 bases, with 14 bases between them. The CDR3 spells CASNYPGAGYTF. The CDR3 coding sequence is TGTGCCAGCAACTACCCAGGGGCGGGCTACACCTTC.

This clonotype has a handful of counts. The V gene is TRBV9, the J gene TRBJ2-2; the D gene is possibly TRBD2 (5 bases). CDR1 is SGDLS and CDR2 is YYNGEE in the germline V gene. Trimming left V 0 bases short and J 3 bases short, with 18 bases between. There are 18 residues in the CDR3. CDR3 DNA sequence: TGTGCCAGCAGCGTAGTCAAGGAGTGGGAGAGCGACACCGGGGAGCTGTTTTTT. Protein product: CASSVVKEWESDTGELFF. The entire variable domain, with the rest obtained from reference TRBV9 and TRBJ2-2, is as follows: DSGVTQTPKHLITATGQRVTLRCSPRSGDLSVYWYQQSLDQGLQFLIQYYNGEERAKGNILERFSAQQFPDLHSELNLSSLELGDSALYFCASSVVKEWESDTGELFFGEGSRLTVL.

This clonotype was seen ten or more times. V usage is TRBV6-1 and J usage is TRBJ2-1; TRBD2 agrees at 9 bases. Germline V gene lookup returns CDR1 MNHNS and CDR2 SASEGT. J lost 2 bases, V lost 5 bases, and 7 bases had no gene match. This CDR3 has 16 amino acids. The CDR3 DNA follows: TGTGCCAGCAGTCCATGGGGCGGGAGGGCCTACAATGAGCAGTTCTTC. It translates to CASSPWGGRAYNEQFF.

This clonotype was recorded at least ten times. This sequence joins TRBV20-1 and TRBJ2-7; 7 positions match TRBD2. Germline V gene data show CDR1 as DFQATT and CDR2 as SNEGSKA (reference sequence). The junction had 10 bases not matched to a gene; V was cut back by 2 bases and J by 3 bases. This CDR3 is 15 amino acids long. The CDR3, as DNA: TGCAGTGCTAGAAAGATCCCCGGGGGGATCTACGAGCAGTACTTC. It specifies CSARKIPGGIYEQYF.

This clonotype was found many times. CDR3 sequence: CASSLAQAGDPRETQYF. DNA for the CDR3: TGTGCCAGCAGCTTAGCTCAGGCGGGAGATCCTCGGGAGACCCAGTACTTC. The rearrangement uses TRBV7-6 and TRBJ2-5, with 7 positions matching TRBD2. The CDR3 is 17 residues long. V was pared by 0 bases and J by 5 bases, with 12 bases of the junction left unmatched. Per the germline V gene, CDR1 is SGHVS and CDR2 is FNYEAQ.